Listed below are T cell receptor beta chains from one sample, sequenced in a study of blood T cell repertoires in COVID-19. The protocol was immunoSEQ multiplex PCR, while the TCRdb copy is restricted to in-frame clones and leaves out a portion. This table has 200,000 to 250,000 clones, roughly 84% appearing once. The sequencing input was peripheral blood. These receptors came from a woman aged 80 or over with acute or convalescent COVID-19. Each CDR3 is given with its conserved first and last residue. A D gene is named only where the DNA matches it firmly. Clone size, where shown, is once, few, many, or a class for clones that have expanded.

>.|13|.|TRBJ1-1|TRBV11-2
TGTGCCAGCAGCCCACAGGCGAACACTGAAGCTTTCTTT
CASSPQANTEAFF
>.|15|.|TRBJ1-4|TRBV5-5
TGTGCCAGCAGCTTCCGGGACTCAACTAATGAAAAACTGTTTTTT
CASSFRDSTNEKLFF
>TRBD1|15|once|TRBJ2-2|TRBV18
TGTGCCAGCTCACCAGGGACAGCGAACACCGGGGAGCTGTTTTTT
CASSPGTANTGELFF
>.|14|.|TRBJ2-3|TRBV9
TGTGCCAGCAGCCTCCAATTGGCGGGGACCCCGCAGTATTTT
CASSLQLAGTPQYF
>.|16|.|TRBJ2-2|TRBV7-2
TGTGCCAGCAGCTTAGTTAGCGCAGGCTGGACCGGGGAGCTGTTTTTT
CASSLVSAGWTGELFF
>.|12|.|TRBJ1-4|TRBV21-1
TGTGCCAGCAGCAAAGTACAGGGAAGGCTGTTTTTT
CASSKVQGRLFF
>.|16|once|TRBJ1-2|TRBV3-1/TRBV3-2
TGTGCCAGCAGCCCGTATACAGGGATTCTATCAGGCGGCTACACCTTC
CASSPYTGILSGGYTF
>.|15|.|TRBJ2-5|TRBV27
TGTGCCAGCAGTTTACCGGCAGGGCGGCAAGAGACCCAGTACTTC
CASSLPAGRQETQYF
>.|14|.|TRBJ1-1|TRBV4-2
TGTGCCAGCAGCCAAGATTTCATGAACACTGAAGCTTTCTTT
CASSQDFMNTEAFF
>TRBD1|21|.|TRBJ1-6|TRBV13
TGTGCCAGCAGCTTTTTCAGGGGGTTTGGGTATTCCGGCTCCTATAATTCACCCCTCCACTTT
CASSFFRGFGYSGSYNSPLHF
>TRBD1|14|.|TRBJ1-1|TRBV19
TGTGCCAGTAGTACCGACAGGGCCAACACTGAAGCTTTCTTT
CASSTDRANTEAFF
>TRBD1|15|once|TRBJ2-3|TRBV19
TGTGCCAGTAGTATCGAGACAGGGGCAACCGATACGCAGTATTTT
CASSIETGATDTQYF
>TRBD1|14|.|TRBJ1-6|TRBV5-1
TGCGCCAGCAGCTCGACAGGGGACGCGACACCCCTCCACTTT
CASSSTGDATPLHF
>TRBD1|12|.|TRBJ1-1|TRBV10-1
TGCGCCCGACAGGGAAAGGACACTGAAGCTTTCTTT
CARQGKDTEAFF
>TRBD2|18|.|TRBJ2-3|TRBV5-4
TGTGCCAGCAGCATCCCGGGACTAGCGGGGGGGCAAGCAGATACGCAGTATTTT
CASSIPGLAGGQADTQYF
>TRBD1|14|.|TRBJ1-5|TRBV4-1
TGCGCCAGCAGCATCGACAGGGGGGGCCAGCCCCAGCATTTT
CASSIDRGGQPQHF
>.|15|.|TRBJ2-7|TRBV3-1/TRBV3-2
TGTGCCAGCAGCCAATGGGGCAGGCCTACCTACGAGCAGTACTTC
CASSQWGRPTYEQYF
>.|14|.|TRBJ2-5|TRBV10-1
TGCGCCAGCAAGGCACGAGAGGGCCAAGAGACCCAGTACTTC
CASKAREGQETQYF
>.|15|.|TRBJ2-7|TRBV5-1
TGCGCCAGCAGCTTGATGCCAGGGAATTCCTACGAGCAGTACTTC
CASSLMPGNSYEQYF
>.|17|.|TRBJ1-6|TRBV19
TGTGCCAGTAGTATAGACAGGGGTCGAATGGCGAATTCACCCCTCCACTTT
CASSIDRGRMANSPLHF
>.|16|.|TRBJ1-4|TRBV5-1
TGCGCCAGCAGCTTGGGGGGCACGCCAACTAATGAAAAACTGTTTTTT
CASSLGGTPTNEKLFF
>.|14|.|TRBJ1-1|TRBV19
TGTGCCAGTTCCCCCCTGAGGGGGAACGCTGAAGCTTTCTTT
CASSPLRGNAEAFF
>.|14|.|TRBJ1-1|TRBV6-4
TGTGCCAGCACCAACGCCCCCGGGAACACTGAAGCTTTCTTT
CASTNAPGNTEAFF
>.|13|.|TRBJ2-7|TRBV10-3
TGTGCCATCAGTGAGTCGACGACTTACGAGCAGTACTTC
CAISESTTYEQYF
>.|14|.|TRBJ1-5|TRBV19
TGTGCCAGTAGTATTGCCAGGGGCAATCAGCCCCAGCATTTT
CASSIARGNQPQHF
>TRBD1|12|.|TRBJ1-2|TRBV28
TGTGCCACCTCGACAGGGCCCGTTGGCTACACCTTC
CATSTGPVGYTF
>TRBD1|17|.|TRBJ2-7|TRBV27
TGTGCCAGCAGTTTATCGAAGGGGGCAGAGGGTCCCTACGAGCAGTACTTC
CASSLSKGAEGPYEQYF
>.|13|.|TRBJ1-2|TRBV29-1
TGCAGCGTTGAGCCGTCTACCGACTATGGCTACACCTTC
CSVEPSTDYGYTF
>TRBD1|12|once|TRBJ2-1|TRBV7-2
TGTGCCAGCAGCTTAGGAGGGGGCGGGCAGTTCTTC
CASSLGGGGQFF
>.|16|.|TRBJ1-6|TRBV7-9
TGTGCCAGCAGCTCCCAGGTTTTCGGGAACAATTCACCCCTCCACTTT
CASSSQVFGNNSPLHF
>.|12|.|TRBJ1-1|TRBV29-1
TGCAGCTCCAGGGATGGGGACACTGAAGCTTTCTTT
CSSRDGDTEAFF
>TRBD2|15|.|TRBJ2-5|TRBV4-2
TGTGCCAGCAGCCAAGGGACTAGCGGGGTCGAGACCCAGTACTTC
CASSQGTSGVETQYF
>TRBD1|16|.|TRBJ2-3|TRBV28
TGTGCCAGCAGTTTCCTAAAGGGGGCCGTAACAGATACGCAGTATTTT
CASSFLKGAVTDTQYF
>.|16|.|TRBJ2-1|TRBV6-5
TGTGCCAGCAGTTATTTATGGGGGGGCGTGGACAATGAGCAGTTCTTC
CASSYLWGGVDNEQFF
>.|14|.|TRBJ1-2|TRBV30
TGTGCCTGGGGATCAGGGGTGGGGCACTATGGCTACACCTTC
CAWGSGVGHYGYTF
>.|16|.|TRBJ2-1|TRBV18
TGTGCCAGCTCACCCCCGGCGGCAGGGACCTACAATGAGCAGTTCTTC
CASSPPAAGTYNEQFF
>TRBD1|13|few|TRBJ1-5|TRBV28
TGTGCCAGCCGACAGGGTGGCAATCAGCCCCAGCATTTT
CASRQGGNQPQHF
>TRBD2|19|.|TRBJ2-3|TRBV19
TGTGCCAGTAGTAGGACTAGCGGGGGGGTTTCTTCATCCACAGATACGCAGTATTTT
CASSRTSGGVSSSTDTQYF
>TRBD1|17|.|TRBJ1-4|TRBV5-1
TGCGCCAGCAGCTTGGAGACAGGGTTGTCGACTAATGAAAAACTGTTTTTT
CASSLETGLSTNEKLFF
>TRBD1|12|.|TRBJ2-1|TRBV10-2
TGCGCCAGCGGGACAGGCAACAATGAGCAGTTCTTC
CASGTGNNEQFF
>.|13|few|TRBJ1-2|TRBV2
TGTGCCAGCAGTGAATGGACAGAAAACGGCTACACCTTC
CASSEWTENGYTF
>TRBD1|15|.|TRBJ2-1|TRBV28
TGTGCCAGCAGTCCATGGGACAGACGATACAATGAGCAGTTCTTC
CASSPWDRRYNEQFF
>.|14|.|TRBJ2-1|TRBV14
TGTGCCAGCAGCCGCACGAACAGGGTCAATGAGCAGTTCTTC
CASSRTNRVNEQFF
>.|16|.|TRBJ2-6|TRBV12-5
TGTGCTAGTGGTTTGCCCCGGAGCTCTGGGGCCAACGTCCTGACTTTC
CASGLPRSSGANVLTF
>TRBD1|12|.|TRBJ1-5|TRBV2
TGTGCCAGCTCCCGCCGGACAGGGCCCCAGCATTTT
CASSRRTGPQHF
>TRBD1|15|.|TRBJ1-5|TRBV10-3
TGTGCCATCAGCCGGACAGGGGATAGCAATCAGCCCCAGCATTTT
CAISRTGDSNQPQHF
>TRBD1|15|.|TRBJ1-4|TRBV4-2
TGTGCCAGCAGCCCGGTGGGACAGGGTAATGAAAAACTGTTTTTT
CASSPVGQGNEKLFF
>TRBD1|16|.|TRBJ1-2|TRBV19
TGTGCCAGTAGTAGACAGGGACCCAGCGATAACTATGGCTACACCTTC
CASSRQGPSDNYGYTF
>TRBD2|16|.|TRBJ2-1|TRBV3-1/TRBV3-2
TGTGCCAGCAGCCCTCGAGGCCCAGCGGGGGTGCATGAGCAGTTCTTC
CASSPRGPAGVHEQFF